Below, 25 T cell receptor beta chains from the same sample are listed, as sequenced in a study of cytomegalovirus exposure and HLA in healthy donors. PCR amplification relied on 60 Vbeta primers (plus 13 Jbeta primers). Assay used: immunoSEQ multiplex PCR; TCRdb lists only in-frame clones, some missing. The sample lists about 45,000 clones; roughly half were seen once. Sequenced input: PBMCs. The origin of the receptors is a man aged 60-69 years in good health and CMV-seronegative.

This rearrangement joins TRBV29-1 to TRBJ1-1; 7 nucleotides agree with TRBD1. The CDR3 is 13 amino acids. The germline gives CDR1 SQVTM, CDR2 ANQGSEA. J lost 5 bases, V lost 4 bases, and 7 bases had no gene match. CDR3 in amino acids: CSVARDRVTEAFF. The CDR3 nucleotides are TGCAGCGTTGCGCGCGACAGGGTAACTGAAGCTTTCTTT.

This chain links TRBV7-9 with TRBJ2-5; D might be TRBD1 (6 bases). Per germline, CDR1 SEHNR and CDR2 FQNEAQ (reference sequence). The CDR3 is made up of 14 amino acids. Trimming left V 3 bases short and J 2 bases short, with 10 bases between. CDR3 amino acids: CASSLPTGQETQYF. The CDR3 DNA sequence: TGTGCCAGCAGCTTGCCGACAGGACAAGAGACCCAGTACTTC.

The chain links TRBV6-1 to TRBJ1-5; TRBD1 is a possible D gene (6 bases). V was pared by 3 bases and J by 4 bases, with 13 bases between. Germline V gene sequence: CDR1 MNHNS, CDR2 SASEGT. CDR3 length equals 15 residues. The CDR3: CASSEVGTRNQPQHF. The CDR3 DNA follows: TGTGCCAGCAGTGAGGTCGGGACACGGAATCAGCCCCAGCATTTT.

V and J are TRBV4-2 and TRBJ2-3; possibly TRBD1 for D (5 bases). Germline CDR1 reads LGHNA; CDR2 reads YNFKEQ. V shed 0 bases and J shed 9 bases, with 19 bases lying between them. The CDR3 covers 16 residues. Here the CDR3 DNA reads TGTGCCAGCAGCCAAGACGTACAGGCCTTAGGTCGGACGCAGTATTTT. Residues: CASSQDVQALGRTQYF.

The V call is TRBV5-1, the J call TRBJ1-3; D gene ambiguous. The V gene's germline CDR1 is SGHRS and CDR2 YFSETQ. Trimming removed 0 bases at V and 8 bases at J, with 12 bases between. The CDR3 runs to 14 residues. The DNA for the CDR3 is TGCGCCAGCAGCTTGGTGGCGGCAAGCGACACCATATATTTT. Its protein is CASSLVAASDTIYF.

This clone turned up a few times. The chain has TRBV2 and TRBJ2-7, with 7 bases identical to TRBD1. CDR1 and CDR2 from the germline V gene are SNHLY and FYNNEI. V was clipped by 6 bases and J by 3 bases; unmatched bases: 2. The CDR3 loop spans 12 amino acids. In nucleotides, the CDR3 is TGTGCCAGCAGGGGGGACAGCTACGAGCAGTACTTC. Its translation is CASRGDSYEQYF. The variable domain in full, completed from reference TRBV2 and TRBJ2-7, reads EPEVTQTPSHQVTQMGQEVILRCVPISNHLYFYWYRQILGQKVEFLVSFYNNEISEKSEIFDDQFSVERPDGSNFTLKIRSTKLEDSAMYFCASRGDSYEQYFGPGTRLTVT.

This clone has only one observation. This chain uses TRBV2 with TRBJ2-1, with a weak D call TRBD1 (5 bases). This CDR3 is 14 amino acids long. Between the trimmed V and J ends, which lost 3 bases and 6 bases, there was a span of 12 bases. Germline values: CDR1 SNHLY, CDR2 FYNNEI. CDR3 sequence: CASSDLVRGNEQFF. CDR3 coding DNA: TGTGCCAGCAGTGATCTAGTAAGGGGCAATGAGCAGTTCTTC.

J is TRBJ1-4 and V is TRBV9; no definite D call. CDR1 is SGDLS, CDR2 YYNGEE, per germline. CDR3 size: 13 residues. Between the trimmed V and J ends, which lost 0 bases and 12 bases, there was a span of 12 bases. Here the CDR3 DNA reads TGTGCCAGCAGCGTAGAAAGCCGAGGAGAACTGTTTTTT. Encoded protein: CASSVESRGELFF.

This clone was counted between two and nine times. V is TRBV7-9 and J is TRBJ1-1; 9 nucleotides agree with TRBD1. V lost 5 bases and J lost 5; bases outside the gene matches: 6. The CDR3 runs to 14 residues. CDR1 is SEHNR and CDR2 is FQNEAQ in the germline V gene (reference sequence). In DNA, the CDR3 is TGTGCCAGCAGCCCCTGGACAGGGGATACTGAAGCTTTCTTT. Amino acids: CASSPWTGDTEAFF.

The genes are TRBV5-1 and TRBJ1-1, with 7 bases identical to TRBD1. Trimming took 4 bases from V and 5 from J; bases not matched to a gene: 5. The CDR3 runs 13 residues. Per the germline V gene, CDR1 is SGHRS and CDR2 is YFSETQ. CDR3 loop: CASSGTGVTEAFF. CDR3 DNA sequence: TGCGCCAGCAGCGGTACAGGGGTAACTGAAGCTTTCTTT.

This rearrangement joins TRBV27 to TRBJ1-5; no clear D. V dropped 4 bases and J dropped 4 bases, with 11 bases sitting between them. Germline V gene lookup returns CDR1 MNHEY and CDR2 SMNVEV (reference sequence). The CDR3 runs to 14 residues. The CDR3 loop reads CASSSRVSNQPQHF. CDR3 nucleotides: TGTGCCAGCAGTTCTCGGGTCTCAAATCAGCCCCAGCATTTT.

This clone was counted between two and nine times. The chain employs TRBV4-2 and TRBJ1-1, with 8 bases lining up with TRBD1. Trimming took 4 bases from V and 1 from J; bases not matched to a gene: 5. This CDR3 is 15 amino acids long. Germline CDR1 LGHNA, CDR2 YNFKEQ. The CDR3 loop is CASSRPGQGNTEAFF. DNA for the CDR3: TGTGCCAGCAGCCGCCCCGGACAGGGGAACACTGAAGCTTTCTTT.

The chain couples TRBV23-1 to TRBJ1-5; no clear D gene. TRBV23-1 is an ORF, with its function uncertain. The CDR3 is 14 amino acids. Trimming cost V 4 bases and J 0 bases, with 7 bases left between them. CDR3 in DNA: TGCGCCAGCAGTCCCCGTTATAGCAATCAGCCCCAGCATTTT. Translated: CASSPRYSNQPQHF.

This sequence joins TRBV5-4 and TRBJ2-7, with D possibly being TRBD1 (5 bases). Looked up from germline, CDR1 is SGHNT and CDR2 is YYREEE (reference sequence). Trimming removed 0 bases from V and 0 bases from J, with 10 bases in between. The CDR3 is 15 amino acids. The CDR3 DNA reads TGTGCCAGCAGCTTGGGGACACTAACCTCCTACGAGCAGTACTTC. Encoded protein: CASSLGTLTSYEQYF.

This clone showed up just a few times. The chain has TRBV11-2 and TRBJ2-7; D possibly corresponds to TRBD2 (6 bases). The CDR3 contains 16 residues. V shed 2 bases and J shed 1 base, with 15 bases lying between them. Germline V gene sequence: CDR1 SGHAT, CDR2 FQNNGV. CDR3 amino acids: CASSLWSRGASYEQYF. The CDR3 region has the DNA TGTGCCAGCAGCTTATGGAGTCGCGGGGCTTCCTACGAGCAGTACTTC.

The V gene is TRBV2, the J gene TRBJ2-2, with D perhaps matching TRBD2 (6 bases). Germline values: CDR1 SNHLY, CDR2 FYNNEI. With 6 bases removed from V and 8 bases from J, the gap between germline ends came to 13 bases. The CDR3 extends over 13 amino acids. The CDR3 sequence: CASSRDFAGELFF. The DNA of the CDR3 is TGTGCCAGCAGCCGGGACTTCGCAGGGGAGCTGTTTTTT.

The rearrangement links TRBV13 to TRBJ1-2; a weak D match, TRBD1 (5 bases). Trimming removed 1 base at V and 8 bases at J, with 11 bases between. This CDR3 is built from 13 residues. Germline CDR1 PRHDT, CDR2 FYEKMQ (reference sequence). The CDR3 DNA follows: TGTGCCAGCAGCTTAGCAGGGATGAGCGGCTACACCTTC. Protein: CASSLAGMSGYTF. Filled out from reference TRBV13 and TRBJ1-2, the complete variable domain reads AAGVIQSPRHLIKEKRETATLKCYPIPRHDTVYWYQQGPGQDPQFLISFYEKMQSDKGSIPDRFSAQQFSDYHSELNMSSLELGDSALYFCASSLAGMSGYTFGSGTRLTVV.

The gene calls are TRBV5-1 and TRBJ1-2, with D perhaps matching TRBD1 (5 bases). In germline, CDR1 is SGHRS, CDR2 YFSETQ. This CDR3 contains 16 residues. The V end lost 0 bases, the J end lost 0 bases, and 12 bases lay between the germline ends. DNA for the CDR3: TGCGCCAGCAGCTTGGGGGGGACGGGAGCTAACTATGGCTACACCTTC. Its protein is CASSLGGTGANYGYTF.

The rearrangement uses TRBV6-5 and TRBJ1-3; no reliable D call. This CDR3 comprises 14 residues. The germline V and J ends were trimmed by 6 bases and 0 bases, with 9 bases remaining between them. In germline, CDR1 is MNHEY, CDR2 SVGAGI. The CDR3 DNA sequence: TGTGCCAGCAGAATCAGTCTCTCTGGAAACACCATATATTTT. Translation: CASRISLSGNTIYF.

The chain has TRBV29-1 and TRBJ2-7; 8 nucleotides align to TRBD1. This CDR3 has 13 residues. J was trimmed by 0 bases and V by 6 bases; bases with no gene match: 4. Germline CDR1 SQVTM, CDR2 ANQGSEA. This CDR3 is CSVMTGVSYEQYF. The CDR3 DNA reads TGCAGCGTGATGACAGGGGTCTCCTACGAGCAGTACTTC.

As regards this clone: An end of the junction does not agree with germline; a read error may underlie this. The V call is TRBV28, the J call TRBJ2-3; perhaps TRBD1 as D (5 bases). The germline V gene has CDR1 MDHEN and CDR2 SYDVKM. This CDR3 has 12 residues. The CDR3 DNA is TGTGCCAGCAGTCCCCGCACAGGTACGCAGTATTTT. This gives the protein CASSPRTGTQYF.

This clone was detected only a few times. The chain carries TRBV5-4 and TRBJ1-2; D gene unclear. V was shortened by 4 bases and J by 1 base, with 2 bases between the two germline ends. Germline assignment: CDR1 SGHNT and CDR2 YYREEE (reference sequence). The CDR3 has 11 residues. The CDR3 DNA sequence: TGTGCCAGCAGCCTTAACTATGGCTACACCTTC. Protein sequence: CASSLNYGYTF. Using reference TRBV5-4 and TRBJ1-2 for the parts outside the CDR3, the full variable domain is ETGVTQSPTHLIKTRGQQVTLRCSSQSGHNTVSWYQQALGQGPQFIFQYYREEENGRGNFPPRFSGLQFPNYSSELNVNALELDDSALYLCASSLNYGYTFGSGTRLTVV.

This clone has only a few counts. J is TRBJ2-2 and V is TRBV6-5; possibly TRBD2 for D (5 bases). The CDR3 has 14 residues. Between the trimmed V and J ends, which lost 2 bases and 5 bases, there was a span of 9 bases. Per the germline V gene, CDR1 is MNHEY and CDR2 is SVGAGI. CDR3 loop: CASSYRRETGELFF. The CDR3 bases are TGTGCCAGCAGTTACCGACGGGAAACCGGGGAGCTGTTTTTT.

The V gene is TRBV5-4, the J gene TRBJ2-3; D not resolved. This CDR3 spans 12 amino acids. Germline CDR1 reads SGHNT; CDR2 reads YYREEE (reference sequence). V dropped 4 bases and J dropped 5 bases, with 8 bases sitting between them. In DNA form, the CDR3 reads TGTGCCAGCAGCCCTTGGCAAGATACGCAGTATTTT. The encoded protein is CASSPWQDTQYF.

Only a few counts were recorded for this clone. The chain couples TRBV6-1 to TRBJ1-1, with D possibly matching TRBD1 (5 bases). CDR1 is MNHNS and CDR2 is SASEGT in the germline V gene. The ends were cut back, 1 base at V and 1 base at J, with 10 bases in the middle. This CDR3 has 15 amino acids. CDR3 amino acids: CASSEVQDGNTEAFF. The CDR3 region has the DNA TGTGCCAGCAGTGAAGTACAGGACGGGAACACTGAAGCTTTCTTT.